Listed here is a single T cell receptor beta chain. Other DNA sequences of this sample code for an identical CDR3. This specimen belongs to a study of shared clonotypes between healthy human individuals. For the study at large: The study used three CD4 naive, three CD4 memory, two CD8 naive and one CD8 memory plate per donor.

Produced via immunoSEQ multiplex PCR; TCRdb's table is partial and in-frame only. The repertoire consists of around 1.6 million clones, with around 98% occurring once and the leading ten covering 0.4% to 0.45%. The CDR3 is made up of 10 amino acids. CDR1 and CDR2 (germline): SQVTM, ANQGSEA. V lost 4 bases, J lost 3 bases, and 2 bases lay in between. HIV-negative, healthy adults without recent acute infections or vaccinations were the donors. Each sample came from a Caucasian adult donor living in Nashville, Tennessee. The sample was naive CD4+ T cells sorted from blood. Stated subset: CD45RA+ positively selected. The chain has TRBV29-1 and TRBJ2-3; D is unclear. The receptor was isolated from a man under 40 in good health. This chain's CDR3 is CSVGTDTQYF. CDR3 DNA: TGCAGCGTTGGTACAGATACGCAGTATTTT.